This T cell receptor (beta chain) was sequenced during a study of T cell responses to AZD1222 COVID-19 vaccine. Study results and caveats: Clonal diversity may have been underestimated in mostly white British donors. Recipients of two AZD1222 doses showed rising Spike-specific TCR breadth and depth.

The protocol was immunoSEQ multiplex PCR, while the TCRdb copy is restricted to in-frame clones and leaves out a portion. The top ten clones hold over 7% of a sample with more than 110,000 clones, 80% to 90% of them seen once. As regards this clone: Its antigen remains unknown.

This specimen consisted of peripheral blood, obtained on day 0 of AZD1222 vaccination. The source of this sequence is an adult in good health.

The CDR3 region is CAKTRLAGVTDTQYF. CDR3 DNA sequence: TGTGCCAAGACACGACTAGCGGGGGTCACAGATACGCAGTATTTT. The genes are TRBV2 and TRBJ2-3; 12 nucleotides align to TRBD2. Germline CDR1 reads SNHLY; CDR2 reads FYNNEI. The CDR3 sequence is 15 residues long. Trimming at V came to 10 bases and at J to 2 bases, leaving 7 bases not matched to a gene.